Included here is one TCR beta chain sequence, with context. Its antigen is currently unknown. The source of the sample is a study of CD8 T cells in ankylosing spondylitis. Study-wide findings and caveats: Apparently characteristic of ankylosing spondylitis blood was a TCR beta motif (eight highly homologous variants).

This CDR3 is 17 amino acids long. Germline lookup yields CDR1 MNHEY and CDR2 SVGEGT. The ends lost 4 bases at V and 3 bases at J; junction bases unmatched: 12. A single record per CDR3 protein comes from TCRdb applying MiXCR to the 5' RACE reads. The sample records 500,000 or so distinct CDR3 sequences, about 5.2% being singletons. Sequencing was done on a sample of blood, either unsorted or a sorted T cell fraction (not recorded which). The J gene is TRBJ1-5, the V gene TRBV6-2 or TRBV6-3; 7 bases fit TRBD1. The clonotype was recovered from a male donor with ankylosing spondylitis. The CDR3 DNA reads TGTGCCAGCAGTTCCTTCCGCCGGGACAGCTTCAATCAGCCCCAGCATTTT. This codes for CASSSFRRDSFNQPQHF.